The present TCR beta chain was sequenced within a study of spatial heterogeneity in lung cancer. Overall study: Researchers sequenced follow-up PBMC samples if they had them, and these came a median of around 24 months after resection. More than eight raw reads, on average, carried each unique TCR and UMI combination. A consistent excess of beta-chain over alpha-chain sequences was detected.

This clonotype was counted a few times. Its specificity is not known. Time point given: blood at routine non-recurrence follow-up after resection. Whole RNA, which was extracted from tumor, nontumor lung tissue or frozen PBMC, was sequenced without any cell sorting. Overall study results and limits: At resection, ubiquitous expanded tumor TCRs appeared in blood more than at follow-up.

TCRdb re-analysed the 5' RACE reads in MiXCR, keeping a single row per CDR3 protein. The repertoire consists of about 120,000 distinct CDR3 sequences, with 12% occurring once and the leading ten covering approximately 16%. CDR3 length equals 15 residues. Germline CDR1 reads LGHNA; CDR2 reads YNFKEQ. The V end was cut by 0 bases, the J end by 7 bases, with 13 bases between. The material was PBMCs, obtained at follow-up. This clonotype was obtained from a male donor with early-stage non-small cell lung cancer. V usage is TRBV4-2 and J usage is TRBJ1-5; D possibly corresponds to TRBD1 (5 bases). The CDR3 spells CASSQEFRGGQPQHF. The CDR3 DNA follows: TGTGCCAGCAGCCAAGAGTTCCGGGGCGGCCAGCCCCAGCATTTT.